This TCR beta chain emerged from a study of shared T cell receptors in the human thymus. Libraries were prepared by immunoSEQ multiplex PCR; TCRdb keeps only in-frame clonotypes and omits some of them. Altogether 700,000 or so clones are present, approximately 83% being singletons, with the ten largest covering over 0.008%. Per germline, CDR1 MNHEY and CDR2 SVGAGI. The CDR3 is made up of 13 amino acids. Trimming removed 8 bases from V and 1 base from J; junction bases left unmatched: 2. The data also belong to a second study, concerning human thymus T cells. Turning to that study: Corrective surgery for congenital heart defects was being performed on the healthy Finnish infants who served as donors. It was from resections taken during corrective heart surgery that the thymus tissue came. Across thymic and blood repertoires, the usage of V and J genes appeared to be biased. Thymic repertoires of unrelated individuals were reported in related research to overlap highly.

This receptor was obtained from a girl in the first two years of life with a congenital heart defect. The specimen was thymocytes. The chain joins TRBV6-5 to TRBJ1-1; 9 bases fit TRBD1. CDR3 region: CASPGQGNTEAFF. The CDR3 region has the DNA TGTGCCAGCCCGGGACAGGGGAACACTGAAGCTTTCTTT.